The T cell receptor beta chain under discussion was sequenced for a study of T cell repertoires in aging, cancer and after chemotherapy. Whole-study results and caveats: Untreated cancer patients had significantly lower blood TCR diversity than age-matched healthy donors.

This CDR3 is built from 15 residues. Germline CDR1 is SGHRS and CDR2 is YFSETQ. Trimming took 4 bases from V and 5 from J; bases not matched to a gene: 5. Rearranged V-D-J TRB sequences were amplified with a mixed TRB-A/B primer pool. TCRdb re-analysed the multiplex PCR reads in MiXCR, keeping a single row per CDR3 protein. The repertoire holds 5,000 or so distinct CDR3 sequences, with 21% as singletons. Within the sample, this clonotype is medium-sized. The antigen remains undetermined. TCR beta rearrangements were amplified from peripheral blood genomic DNA. The V call is TRBV5-1, the J call TRBJ2-2, with 10 bases that match TRBD1. The sequencing sample was made of blood. The receptor comes from a human donor in good health. The donor label of this sample is uncertain. The CDR3 region has the DNA TGCGCCAGCAGCGGGGGACAGGGGCTTACCGGGGAGCTGTTTTTT. Translation: CASSGGQGLTGELFF.